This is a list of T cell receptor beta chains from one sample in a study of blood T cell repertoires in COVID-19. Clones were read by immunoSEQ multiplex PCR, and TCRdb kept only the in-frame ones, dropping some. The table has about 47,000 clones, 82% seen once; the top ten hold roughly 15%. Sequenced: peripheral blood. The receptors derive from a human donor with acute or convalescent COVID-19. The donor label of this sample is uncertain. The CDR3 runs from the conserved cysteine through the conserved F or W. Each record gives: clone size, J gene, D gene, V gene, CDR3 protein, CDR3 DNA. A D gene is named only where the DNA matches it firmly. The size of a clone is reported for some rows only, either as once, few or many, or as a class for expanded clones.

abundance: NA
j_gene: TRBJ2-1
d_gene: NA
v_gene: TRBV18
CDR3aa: CASSPPGDSSYNEQFF
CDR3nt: TGTGCCAGCTCACCACCGGGGGACTCCTCCTACAATGAGCAGTTCTTC

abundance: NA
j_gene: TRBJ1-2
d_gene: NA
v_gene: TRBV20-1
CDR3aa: CSASKETEINYGYTF
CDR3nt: TGCAGTGCTAGTAAGGAGACCGAAATTAACTATGGCTACACCTTC

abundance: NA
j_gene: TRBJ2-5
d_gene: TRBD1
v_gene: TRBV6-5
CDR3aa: CASSIAGGTETQYF
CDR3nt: TGTGCCAGCAGCATCGCAGGGGGCACGGAGACCCAGTACTTC

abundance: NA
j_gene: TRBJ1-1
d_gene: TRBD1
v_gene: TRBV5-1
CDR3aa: CASSWRDRGTEAFF
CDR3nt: TGCGCCAGCAGCTGGCGGGACAGGGGGACTGAAGCTTTCTTT

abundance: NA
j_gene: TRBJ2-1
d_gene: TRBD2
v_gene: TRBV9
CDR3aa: CASSRRGLAGFSSYNEQFF
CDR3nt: TGTGCCAGCAGCCGTAGAGGCCTAGCGGGCTTTAGCTCCTACAATGAGCAGTTCTTC

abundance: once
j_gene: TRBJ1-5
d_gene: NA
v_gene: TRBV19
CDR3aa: CASRPMGGVHNQPQHF
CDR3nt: TGTGCCAGTAGGCCTATGGGGGGGGTTCACAATCAGCCCCAGCATTTT

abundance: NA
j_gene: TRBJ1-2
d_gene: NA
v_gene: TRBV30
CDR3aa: CAWSVARVNTF
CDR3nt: TGTGCCTGGAGTGTAGCGCGAGTCAACACCTTC

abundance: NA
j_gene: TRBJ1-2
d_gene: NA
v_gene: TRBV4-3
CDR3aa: CASSQDRGSFYGYTF
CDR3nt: TGCGCCAGCAGCCAAGATAGGGGGTCCTTCTATGGCTACACCTTC

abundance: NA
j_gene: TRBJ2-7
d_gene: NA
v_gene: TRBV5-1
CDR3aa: CASSLRENSYEQYF
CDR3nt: TGCGCCAGCAGCTTGAGAGAAAACTCCTACGAGCAGTACTTC

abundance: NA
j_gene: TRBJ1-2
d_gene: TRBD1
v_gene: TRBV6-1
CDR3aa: CASSEGGTGYGYTF
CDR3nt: TGTGCCAGCAGTGAAGGTGGGACAGGGTATGGCTACACCTTC

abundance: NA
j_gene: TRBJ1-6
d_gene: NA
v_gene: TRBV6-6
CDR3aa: CASSYMEDNSPLHF
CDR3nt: TGTGCCAGCAGTTACATGGAGGACAATTCACCCCTCCACTTT

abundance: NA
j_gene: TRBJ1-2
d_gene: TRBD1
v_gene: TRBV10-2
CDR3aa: CASSQTGQAYGYTF
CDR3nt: TGCGCCAGCAGTCAAACCGGACAGGCCTATGGCTACACCTTC

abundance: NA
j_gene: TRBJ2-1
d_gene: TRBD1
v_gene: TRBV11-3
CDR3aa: CASSPRFGTGGYNEQFF
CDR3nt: TGTGCCAGCAGCCCTAGATTTGGGACAGGGGGTTACAATGAGCAGTTCTTC

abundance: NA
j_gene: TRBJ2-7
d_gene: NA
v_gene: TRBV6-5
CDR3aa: CASRPQGRGEQYF
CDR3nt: TGTGCCAGCAGGCCACAGGGGCGGGGCGAGCAGTACTTC

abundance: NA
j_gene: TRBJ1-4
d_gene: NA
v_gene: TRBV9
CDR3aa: CASSAGRTATTNEKLFF
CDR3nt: TGTGCCAGCAGCGCCGGGCGGACAGCCACAACTAATGAAAAACTGTTTTTT

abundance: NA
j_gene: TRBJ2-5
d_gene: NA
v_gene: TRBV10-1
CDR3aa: CASSESGGAETQYF
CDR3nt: TGCGCCAGCAGTGAGTCGGGGGGAGCGGAGACCCAGTACTTC

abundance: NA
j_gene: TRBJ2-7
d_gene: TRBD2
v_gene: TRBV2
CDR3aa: CASSRGRGGSYEQYF
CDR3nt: TGTGCCAGCAGTCGGGGACGGGGAGGGTCCTACGAGCAGTACTTC

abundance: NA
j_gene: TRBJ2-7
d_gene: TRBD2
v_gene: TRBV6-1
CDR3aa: CASSEAGTIDEQYF
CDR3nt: TGTGCCAGCAGTGAAGCCGGGACTATCGACGAGCAGTACTTC

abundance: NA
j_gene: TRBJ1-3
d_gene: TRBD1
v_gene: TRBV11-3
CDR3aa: CASSPGQARSGNTIYF
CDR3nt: TGTGCCAGCAGCCCCGGACAGGCCCGCTCTGGAAACACCATATATTTT

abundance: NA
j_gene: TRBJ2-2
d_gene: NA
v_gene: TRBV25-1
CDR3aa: CASSEWAGSGELFF
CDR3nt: TGTGCCAGCAGTGAATGGGCTGGCTCCGGGGAGCTGTTTTTT

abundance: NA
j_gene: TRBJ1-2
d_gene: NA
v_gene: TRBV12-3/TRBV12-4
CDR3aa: CASSLRRNYGYTF
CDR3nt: TGTGCCAGCAGTTTACGGAGAAACTATGGCTACACCTTC

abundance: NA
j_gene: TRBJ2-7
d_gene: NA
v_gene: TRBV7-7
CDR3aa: CASSPGLSSSYEQYF
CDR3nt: TGTGCCAGCAGCCCCGGACTCAGTTCTTCCTACGAGCAGTACTTC

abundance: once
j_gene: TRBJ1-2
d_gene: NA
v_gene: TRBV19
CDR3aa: CASSILGGAVNNYGYTF
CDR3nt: TGTGCCAGTAGTATACTTGGGGGGGCCGTTAATAACTATGGCTACACCTTC

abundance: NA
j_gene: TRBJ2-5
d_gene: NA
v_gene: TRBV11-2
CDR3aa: CASSPATVRETQYF
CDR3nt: TGTGCCAGCAGCCCAGCGACCGTCCGGGAGACCCAGTACTTC

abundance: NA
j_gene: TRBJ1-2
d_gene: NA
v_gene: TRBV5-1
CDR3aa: CASSSSAGAGYGYTF
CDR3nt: TGCGCCAGCAGCTCGTCAGCGGGAGCGGGATATGGCTACACCTTC

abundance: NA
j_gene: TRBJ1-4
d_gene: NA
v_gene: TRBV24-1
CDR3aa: CATSQGNREKLFF
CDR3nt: TGTGCCACCAGTCAGGGGAATCGTGAAAAACTGTTTTTT

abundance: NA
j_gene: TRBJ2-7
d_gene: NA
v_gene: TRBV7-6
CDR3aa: CASSPGSRGSYEQYF
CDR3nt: TGTGCCAGCAGCCCCGGGAGTCGGGGGTCCTACGAGCAGTACTTC

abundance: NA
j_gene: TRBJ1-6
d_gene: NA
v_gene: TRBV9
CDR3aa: CASSVSPSNSPLHF
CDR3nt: TGTGCCAGCAGCGTGAGCCCCTCTAATTCACCCCTCCACTTT